The sequence of this T cell receptor beta chain was determined in a study of identical twins. Study-wide points: Twins shared beta out-of-frame sequences in excess, but this excess was weaker. Cord blood beta clonotypes present at high abundance carried fewer insertions; no such pattern appeared in memory repertoires.

Each donor was a healthy Caucasian. This CDR3 is 16 amino acids long. Between the trimmed V and J ends, which lost 2 bases and 0 bases, there was a span of 13 bases. Germline V gene sequence: CDR1 ENHRY, CDR2 SYGVKD. It was template switching that added a universal primer site, and there were unique molecular identifiers on the cDNA. In TCRdb, the 5' RACE reads were re-called with MiXCR into one record per CDR3 protein. Among 200,000 to 250,000 distinct CDR3 sequences, over 11% were seen once, and the ten largest hold around 8.3%. Notes on this clonotype: What it recognizes is unknown.

Sequencing was performed on memory (CD45RO+) T cells sorted from blood. The J gene is TRBJ1-1, the V gene TRBV10-3; D might be TRBD1 (6 bases). The receptor's source is a woman in her late teens or twenties in good health. The CDR3 sequence: CAISESPDSLNTEAFF. DNA of the CDR3: TGTGCCATCAGTGAGAGTCCGGACAGTTTGAACACTGAAGCTTTCTTT.